A selection of T cell receptor beta chains follows, all from one sample in a study of a mutant IDH1 vaccine in newly diagnosed glioma. For these TCRs, the target antigens are not known. Assay: immunoSEQ multiplex PCR; the TCRdb copy retains only in-frame clones and omits some. The table lists 50,000 to 70,000 clones, 87% of them singletons. The material was PBMCs, obtained from a glioma patient whose treatment included an IDH1 peptide vaccine. These receptors were taken from a man aged 40-49 years with glioma. Each CDR3 is given with its conserved first and last residue. D genes are given only for firm matches. Clone size is given for some rows only: seen once, a few or many times, or a class if the clone is expanded.

D gene	V gene	clone size	J gene	CDR3 DNA	CDR3 protein
TRBD2	TRBV5-4	once	TRBJ2-5	TGTGCCAGCAGCTTGTGGCTAGCGGGAATTAGGGAGACCCAGTACTTC	CASSLWLAGIRETQYF
.	TRBV5-6	.	TRBJ2-1	TGTGCCAGCAGCTTACAAGGACAGCCCTACAATGAGCAGTTCTTC	CASSLQGQPYNEQFF
.	TRBV19	.	TRBJ1-5	TGTGCCAGTAGTATAGTTGAGAATCAGCCCCAGCATTTT	CASSIVENQPQHF
.	TRBV5-6	.	TRBJ2-1	TGTGCCAGCCAGCTTTACATAAACAATGAGCAGTTCTTC	CASQLYINNEQFF
TRBD1	TRBV4-2	.	TRBJ1-5	TGTGCCAGCAGCCAGGATGGACAGGGCGGCAATCAGCCCCAGCATTTT	CASSQDGQGGNQPQHF
.	TRBV13	.	TRBJ2-3	TGTGCCAGCAGCTTCGGCCGAGGACGCGGTACGCAGTATTTT	CASSFGRGRGTQYF
.	TRBV19	.	TRBJ2-7	TGTGCCAGTAGTATAGGCCGTTTAGACGAGCAGTACTTC	CASSIGRLDEQYF
.	TRBV2	.	TRBJ2-5	TGTGCCAGCAGCCAGGGCCAAGAGACCCAGTACTTC	CASSQGQETQYF
TRBD1	TRBV6-1	few	TRBJ1-1	TGTGCCAGCAGTATAGATGGGACAGGGGACACTGAAGCTTTCTTT	CASSIDGTGDTEAFF
.	TRBV5-4	.	TRBJ1-4	TGTGCCAGCAGCTTGGGGACAGCCCTTAGTGAAAAACTGTTTTTT	CASSLGTALSEKLFF
.	TRBV4-3	.	TRBJ2-6	TGCGCCAGCAGCCAAGATCCGACTGGGGCCAACGTCCTGACTTTC	CASSQDPTGANVLTF
.	TRBV27	once	TRBJ2-7	TGTGCCAGCAGTTTATCGCGAGGGGGGATCAGCTACGAGCAGTACTTC	CASSLSRGGISYEQYF
TRBD2	TRBV5-4	.	TRBJ2-7	TGTGCCAGCTCGAAGGGGGGTAGCGGGACACGAGAGCAGTACTTC	CASSKGGSGTREQYF
.	TRBV5-6	once	TRBJ1-3	TGTGCCAGCACCACTTCCTCTGGAAACACCATATATTTT	CASTTSSGNTIYF
.	TRBV19	.	TRBJ1-1	TGTGCCACCGCTCAGGGGATGAACACTGAAGCTTTCTTT	CATAQGMNTEAFF
.	TRBV6-5	.	TRBJ1-2	TGTGCCAGCAGTCTCCTGGGGGGGGGCTACACCTTC	CASSLLGGGYTF
.	TRBV5-1	few	TRBJ2-5	TGCGCCAGCAGCTCGCTCGACCCCAACAAGGAGACCCAGTACTTC	CASSSLDPNKETQYF
.	TRBV2	.	TRBJ1-3	TGTGCCAGCAGTGAAGGAAGGGGAAACACCATATATTTT	CASSEGRGNTIYF
.	TRBV5-1	.	TRBJ1-1	TGCGCCAGCAGCTTGTTCGGGAACACTGAAGCTTTCTTT	CASSLFGNTEAFF
TRBD2	TRBV9	once	TRBJ2-2	TGTGCCAGCAGCGTAGGACTAGCGGGAGGAGGGCCCGGTGGGGAGCTGTTTTTT	CASSVGLAGGGPGGELFF
TRBD2	TRBV4-2	.	TRBJ2-3	TGTGCCAGCAGCCGGGGGACTAGCGAGTCAGATACGCAGTATTTT	CASSRGTSESDTQYF
TRBD1	TRBV5-6	.	TRBJ1-5	TGTGCCAGCAGCTCAAGACTCCCGGGACAGACGTATCAGCCCCAGCATTTT	CASSSRLPGQTYQPQHF
TRBD1	TRBV6-1	once	TRBJ2-5	TGTGCCAGCAATCGGGACAGGGGGCCGGAGACCCAGTACTTC	CASNRDRGPETQYF
.	TRBV29-1	.	TRBJ1-2	TGCAGCGCTCAAAATGCGGAGTGGATCTATGGCTACACCTTC	CSAQNAEWIYGYTF
.	TRBV21-1	.	TRBJ2-1	TGTGCCAGCAGCAAAGCGCGGGGCGCTCACTCCTACAATGAGCAGTTCTTC	CASSKARGAHSYNEQFF